These 20 T cell receptor beta chains came from one sample sequenced in a study of technical replicates of blood from a few donors. Profiling relied on immunoSEQ multiplex PCR, and the TCRdb table lists in-frame clones only, not all of them. This table has around 76,000 clones, 90% to 95% appearing once. Specimen: T cells isolated from PBMCs. These receptor sequences come from a human donor in good health.

This clone was observed once. J is TRBJ2-7 and V is TRBV10-3, with 8 bases aligning to TRBD1. The V segment lost 8 bases and the J segment 0 bases; nucleotides outside the gene matches: 15. Germline CDR1 ENHRY, CDR2 SYGVKD. CDR3 length: 17 amino acids. The CDR3 DNA is TGTGCCATCCGGGACAGGCTCCTTCTCCTAAACTCCTACGAGCAGTACTTC. Encoded protein: CAIRDRLLLLNSYEQYF.

This clone was picked up one time. This chain uses TRBV10-1 with TRBJ2-7; the D gene is possibly TRBD2 (5 bases). Per the germline V gene, CDR1 is WNHNN and CDR2 is SYGVQD (reference sequence). V was clipped by 5 bases and J by 6 bases, with 20 bases between them. The CDR3 is 15 residues long. The CDR3 bases are TGCGCCAGCAGTTCCGGGAACTCCAAGGAGGCCGAGCAGTACTTC. Translated: CASSSGNSKEAEQYF.

The chain has TRBV5-1 and TRBJ2-7; 12 bases line up with TRBD1. V was pared by 6 bases and J by 4 bases, with 14 bases of the junction left unmatched. Germline V gives CDR1 SGHRS, CDR2 YFSETQ. The CDR3 length is 17 residues. CDR3 sequence: CASIWDRGLAGPYEQYF. The CDR3 DNA sequence: TGCGCCAGCATCTGGGACAGGGGGCTTGCGGGCCCATACGAGCAGTACTTC. The whole variable domain, filled in from reference TRBV5-1 and TRBJ2-7, reads KAGVTQTPRYLIKTRGQQVTLSCSPISGHRSVSWYQQTPGQGLQFLFEYFSETQRNKGNFPGRFSGRQFSNSRSEMNVSTLELGDSALYLCASIWDRGLAGPYEQYFGPGTRLTVT.

This chain connects TRBV7-2 to TRBJ2-7; D not certain. The CDR3 length is 12 residues. The germline V gene encodes CDR1 SGHTA and CDR2 FQGNSA. V lost 6 bases and J 5 bases, leaving 11 bases between the germline ends. CDR3 nucleotide sequence: TGTGCCAGCAGTCATCAACGCGACGAGCAGTACTTC. Translation: CASSHQRDEQYF.

This chain joins TRBV5-4 and TRBJ2-1; no definite D call. The CDR3 has 15 amino acids. Germline V gene data show CDR1 as SGHNT and CDR2 as YYREEE (reference sequence). V was pared by 4 bases and J by 0 bases, with 11 bases between. CDR3 nucleotide sequence: TGTGCCAGCAGCGTAGACTCTCCCTCCTACAATGAGCAGTTCTTC. Translating gives CASSVDSPSYNEQFF.

The rearrangement links TRBV19 to TRBJ2-7, with 8 bases aligning to TRBD2. CDR3 length: 15 amino acids. After removal of 6 bases from V and 2 bases from J, the junction contained 9 bases not matched to a gene. CDR1 is LNHDA and CDR2 is SQIVND in the germline V gene (reference sequence). In DNA, the CDR3 is TGTGCCAGTAGCAAAGGACTAGCCGGTACCTACGAGCAGTACTTC. Translating it yields CASSKGLAGTYEQYF. Filled out from reference TRBV19 and TRBJ2-7, the complete variable domain reads DGGITQSPKYLFRKEGQNVTLSCEQNLNHDAMYWYRQDPGQGLRLIYYSQIVNDFQKGDIAEGYSVSREKKESFPLTVTSAQKNPTAFYLCASSKGLAGTYEQYFGPGTRLTVT.

CDR3 loop: CASSLTGHLKKPQHF. Written as DNA, the CDR3 is TGTGCCAGCAGCCTGACAGGTCACCTTAAAAAACCCCAGCATTTT. The chain recombines TRBV7-2 with TRBJ1-5; the D gene is possibly TRBD1 (6 bases). The V and J ends lost 5 bases and 10 bases respectively, with 21 bases between them. The CDR3 is 15 residues long. From germline, CDR1 is SGHTA and CDR2 FQGNSA.

This clone was seen once. The chain couples TRBV5-1 to TRBJ2-3, with 12 bases identical to TRBD2. The trim removed 2 bases at V and 3 bases at J, leaving 1 base unmatched. The CDR3 runs to 15 residues. Germline-derived CDR1 and CDR2 are SGHRS and YFSETQ. The CDR3 sequence is CASSFTSGGTDTQYF. The CDR3 DNA reads TGCGCCAGCAGCTTTACTAGCGGGGGGACAGATACGCAGTATTTT.

V gene TRBV6-6 combines with J gene TRBJ2-2; weak D call: TRBD1 (5 bases). V shed 7 bases and J shed 3 bases, with 12 bases lying between them. The CDR3 length is 14 residues. Germline values: CDR1 MNHNY, CDR2 SVGAGI (reference sequence). The CDR3 protein is CASILDSHTGELFF. CDR3 DNA: TGTGCCAGCATCTTAGACAGTCACACCGGGGAGCTGTTTTTT.

This clone was detected a few times. The rearrangement links TRBV5-1 to TRBJ1-2, with 7 nucleotides matching TRBD1. There are 15 residues in the CDR3. CDR1 SGHRS and CDR2 YFSETQ come from the germline V gene. After removal of 0 bases from V and 6 bases from J, the junction contained 8 bases not matched to a gene. CDR3 coding DNA: TGCGCCAGCAGCTTGGAACCGGGGACAGCAGATGGCTACACCTTC. This sequence encodes CASSLEPGTADGYTF.

V is TRBV5-1 and J is TRBJ1-1; perhaps TRBD1 as D (5 bases). Trimming took off 4 bases at V and 4 bases at J, with 20 bases between the two ends. The CDR3 is 16 residues long. In germline, CDR1 is SGHRS, CDR2 YFSETQ. The CDR3 nucleotides are TGCGCCAGCAGCCCCCTAGGGAGGGGCGCCCTCACTGAAGCTTTCTTT. Its translation is CASSPLGRGALTEAFF.

The V call is TRBV25-1, the J call TRBJ1-1; perhaps TRBD1 as D (6 bases). V was clipped by 6 bases and J by 0 bases, with 17 bases between them. CDR3 size: 16 residues. Germline V CDR1 and CDR2: MGHDK, SYGVNS. CDR3 sequence reads: CASRPGTSPMNTEAFF. The CDR3 DNA is TGTGCCAGCAGACCCGGGACAAGCCCTATGAACACTGAAGCTTTCTTT.

The rearrangement uses TRBV30 and TRBJ1-1; D remains unclear. Germline V gene data show CDR1 as GTSNPN and CDR2 as SVGIG (reference sequence). Trimming took off 3 bases at V and 3 bases at J, with 11 bases between the two ends. The CDR3 length is 13 residues. CDR3: CAWSGGLDTEAFF. The DNA for the CDR3 is TGTGCCTGGAGCGGAGGGTTGGACACTGAAGCTTTCTTT. Combining the CDR3 with reference TRBV30 and TRBJ1-1 gives the whole variable domain SQTIHQWPATLVQPVGSPLSLECTVEGTSNPNLYWYRQAAGRGLQLLFYSVGIGQISSEVPQNLSASRPQDRQFILSSKKLLLSDSGFYLCAWSGGLDTEAFFGQGTRLTVV.

This clone was recorded once. The chain is built from TRBV5-1 and TRBJ2-6; D gene uncertain. The CDR3 loop spans 17 amino acids. The V gene's germline CDR1 is SGHRS and CDR2 YFSETQ. V dropped 1 base and J dropped 0 bases, with 11 bases sitting between them. CDR3: CASSLTPAFSGANVLTF. The DNA of the CDR3 is TGCGCCAGCAGCTTGACTCCCGCGTTCTCTGGGGCCAACGTCCTGACTTTC.

V is TRBV10-3 and J is TRBJ1-3; D gene ambiguous. CDR1 is ENHRY and CDR2 is SYGVKD in the germline V gene. This CDR3 comprises 15 residues. The V and J ends lost 6 bases and 0 bases respectively, with 12 bases between them. CDR3 amino acids: CAIRSGRDSGNTIYF. For the CDR3, the DNA is TGTGCCATCAGGTCTGGACGGGACTCTGGAAACACCATATATTTT.

The rearrangement uses TRBV11-2 and TRBJ2-6; weak D call: TRBD1 (6 bases). The V gene lost 0 bases and the J gene lost 2 bases, with 8 bases spanning the gap. The V gene's germline CDR1 is SGHAT and CDR2 FQNNGV. This CDR3 is 16 amino acids long. CDR3 sequence reads: CASSLERQAGANVLTF. The CDR3 DNA follows: TGTGCCAGCAGCTTAGAGAGACAGGCTGGGGCCAACGTCCTGACTTTC.

The chain is built from TRBV5-4 and TRBJ2-7; a weak D match, TRBD2 (6 bases). Trimming removed 4 bases from V and 8 bases from J, with 16 bases in between. The CDR3 length is 13 residues. The germline V gene encodes CDR1 SGHNT and CDR2 YYREEE (reference sequence). This CDR3 is CASSRDWQGKQYF. In DNA, the CDR3 is TGTGCCAGCAGCAGGGACTGGCAAGGGAAGCAGTACTTC.

V usage is TRBV2 and J usage is TRBJ1-1; no definite D call. Germline lookup yields CDR1 SNHLY and CDR2 FYNNEI. V was shortened by 8 bases and J by 5 bases, with 9 bases between the two germline ends. There are 11 residues in the CDR3. The CDR3 here is CASLWETEAFF. CDR3 in DNA: TGTGCCAGCTTATGGGAGACTGAAGCTTTCTTT.

The chain combines TRBV7-9 with TRBJ1-1; no firm D call. CDR1 is SEHNR, CDR2 FQNEAQ, per germline (reference sequence). Trimming removed 4 bases at V and 6 bases at J, with 9 bases between. This CDR3 has 12 residues. The CDR3 nucleotides read TGTGCCAGCAGCTCCCGTTTATCTGAAGCTTTCTTT. Translated, it gives CASSSRLSEAFF.

The chain joins TRBV27 to TRBJ2-7; tentative D call: TRBD2 (6 bases). The V gene lost 7 bases and the J gene lost 6 bases, with 19 bases spanning the gap. The CDR3 loop spans 14 amino acids. Germline CDR1 MNHEY, CDR2 SMNVEV (reference sequence). CDR3 DNA sequence: TGTGCCAGCATTTTGACTAGTACTGGACTCGAGCAGTACTTC. Its translation is CASILTSTGLEQYF.